Below, 17 T cell receptor beta chains from the same sample are listed, as sequenced in a study of graft-versus-host responses after intestinal transplantation. Sequencing was performed with immunoSEQ multiplex PCR; in TCRdb, only in-frame clones are kept and a portion is missing. This sample has over 100,000 clones, with around 93% found just once. Their antigen targets remain unknown. The specimen was unstimulated CD4+ T cells sorted from spleen or lymph node cells, collected before intestinal transplant. The receptors derive from a human donor who received an intestinal transplant.

The chain recombines TRBV19 with TRBJ2-7; 9 nucleotides agree with TRBD1. CDR3 length: 13 amino acids. CDR1 LNHDA and CDR2 SQIVND come from the germline V gene (reference sequence). V was pared by 6 bases and J by 5 bases, with 5 bases of the junction left unmatched. CDR3 in DNA: TGTGCCAGTAGGACAGGGGGAAGAAACGAGCAGTACTTC. It translates to CASRTGGRNEQYF.

The V gene is TRBV11-1, the J gene TRBJ2-2; TRBD1 matches 7 bases. The CDR3 contains 14 residues. Germline CDR1 SGHAT, CDR2 FQDESV (reference sequence). J gave up 1 base and V 8 bases, and 4 bases lay outside the gene matches. The CDR3 protein is CASSGTENTGELFF. DNA of the CDR3: TGTGCCAGCTCAGGGACAGAGAACACCGGGGAGCTGTTTTTT.

The chain is built from TRBV7-9 and TRBJ2-1; D perhaps matches TRBD2 (6 bases). This CDR3 has 14 residues. Per the germline V gene, CDR1 is SEHNR and CDR2 is FQNEAQ (reference sequence). V was shortened by 8 bases and J by 0 bases, with 11 bases between the two germline ends. This chain's CDR3 is CASPSSDSYNEQFF. The CDR3 bases are TGTGCCAGCCCTTCTAGCGACTCCTACAATGAGCAGTTCTTC.

As regards this clone: Other DNA sequences in this sample translate to the same CDR3. The chain links TRBV28 to TRBJ2-7; a possible D gene is TRBD2 (6 bases). CDR3 length: 12 amino acids. Germline-derived CDR1 and CDR2 are MDHEN and SYDVKM. V dropped 3 bases and J dropped 3 bases, with 6 bases sitting between them. DNA of the CDR3: TGTGCCAGCAGTTTGGGAGGCTACGAGCAGTACTTC. Translating gives CASSLGGYEQYF.

The CDR3 nucleotides read TGTGCCAGCAGCTTAGGAGTGGGGTCACAGTCCTCCTACAATGAGCAGTTCTTC. Protein product: CASSLGVGSQSSYNEQFF. J is TRBJ2-1 and V is TRBV11-3; no firm D call. CDR3 size: 18 residues. Germline V gives CDR1 SGHNT, CDR2 YENEEA. The V end was cut by 1 base, the J end by 0 bases, with 16 bases between.

The CDR3 coding sequence is TGCGCCAGCTGCCCAATCGACGGGACTAGCGGGAGTGGATACACCGGGGAGCTGTTTTTT. Its protein product is CASCPIDGTSGSGYTGELFF. The rearrangement joins TRBV5-1 to TRBJ2-2, with 14 bases lining up with TRBD2. The CDR3 loop spans 20 amino acids. J gave up 3 bases and V 7 bases, and 17 bases lay outside the gene matches. Per germline, CDR1 SGHRS and CDR2 YFSETQ.

The chain recombines TRBV5-8 with TRBJ2-7; the match to TRBD2 covers 13 bases. V shed 4 bases, J shed 3 bases, and the junction held 4 bases outside the gene matches. CDR3 size: 15 residues. From germline, CDR1 is SGHTS and CDR2 YDEGEE. CDR3 bases: TGTGCCAGCAGCCGTGGACTAGCGGGGGTCTACGAGCAGTACTTC. Its translation: CASSRGLAGVYEQYF.

This chain joins TRBV7-3 and TRBJ1-2, with D unclear. This CDR3 region has 13 residues. Deletions cut 6 bases from V and 4 bases from J, with 12 bases between. Germline CDR1 is SGHTA and CDR2 is FQGTGA. The DNA for the CDR3 is TGTGCCAGCAGACCATCAGAAGGCTATGGCTACACCTTC. It encodes CASRPSEGYGYTF.

The J gene is TRBJ1-2, the V gene TRBV14; 7 bases fit TRBD1. CDR1 SGHDN and CDR2 FVKESK come from the germline V gene. V lost 0 bases, J lost 4 bases, and 2 bases stayed unmatched. The CDR3 totals 14 residues. The CDR3 protein is CASSQDPGGYGYTF. The CDR3 DNA follows: TGTGCCAGCAGCCAAGATCCAGGGGGCTATGGCTACACCTTC.

V is TRBV18 and J is TRBJ2-3, with 9 bases matching TRBD2. With 5 bases clipped from V and 1 base from J, the junction kept 4 bases outside the gene matches. Germline loops: CDR1 KGHSH, CDR2 LQKENI. CDR3 length: 15 residues. The CDR3 spells CASSFRTSGTDTQYF. As DNA, the CDR3 is TGTGCCAGCTCATTCCGGACTAGCGGCACAGATACGCAGTATTTT.

The chain couples TRBV4-2 to TRBJ1-1, with D perhaps TRBD1 (5 bases). This CDR3 contains 15 residues. The germline gives CDR1 LGHNA, CDR2 YNFKEQ. With 0 bases removed from V and 5 bases from J, the gap between germline ends came to 13 bases. In DNA form, the CDR3 reads TGTGCCAGCAGCCAAGAGGTCAGGGTAGGAACTGAAGCTTTCTTT. Its translation: CASSQEVRVGTEAFF.

This clone was seen only once. The CDR3 loop is CASSIANRNEQFF. In DNA form, the CDR3 reads TGTGCCAGTAGTATAGCTAACAGAAATGAGCAGTTCTTC. The rearrangement links TRBV19 to TRBJ2-1, with D uncertain. There are 13 residues in the CDR3. In germline, CDR1 is LNHDA, CDR2 SQIVND (reference sequence). Between the trimmed V and J ends, which lost 1 base and 7 bases, there was a span of 8 bases.

The rearrangement links TRBV27 to TRBJ2-3; perhaps TRBD1 as D (5 bases). The CDR3 covers 15 residues. V lost 3 bases to trimming and J lost 3 bases, with 13 bases between them. CDR1 is MNHEY, CDR2 SMNVEV, per germline (reference sequence). CDR3 sequence: CASSLSPGWTDTQYF. The DNA of the CDR3 is TGTGCCAGCAGTTTGTCCCCAGGGTGGACAGATACGCAGTATTTT.

The chain carries TRBV27 and TRBJ1-4; D might be TRBD1 (6 bases). The CDR3 is made up of 12 amino acids. The germline gives CDR1 MNHEY, CDR2 SMNVEV (reference sequence). With 5 bases removed from V and 13 bases from J, the gap between germline ends came to 14 bases. In nucleotides, the CDR3 is TGTGCCAGCAGTACCTCCACAGGGTTACTGTTTTTT. Translation gives CASSTSTGLLFF.

CDR3 protein: CAWSSTGKGYGYTF. CDR3 bases: TGTGCCTGGAGTTCGACAGGGAAAGGCTATGGCTACACCTTC. The chain uses TRBV30 and TRBJ1-2; 7 bases agree with TRBD1. The junction had 7 bases not matched to a gene; V was cut back by 2 bases and J by 4 bases. This CDR3 has 14 amino acids. CDR1 is GTSNPN, CDR2 SVGIG, per germline (reference sequence).

A note on this clone: This sample also contains other DNA sequences that code for the same CDR3. This sequence joins TRBV5-4 and TRBJ2-5; D unclear. With 2 bases removed from V and 1 base from J, the gap between germline ends came to 3 bases. Germline assignment: CDR1 SGHNT and CDR2 YYREEE (reference sequence). There are 12 residues in the CDR3. In DNA, the CDR3 is TGTGCCAGCAGCTTTTCCCAAGAGACCCAGTACTTC. It translates to CASSFSQETQYF.

The rearrangement links TRBV6-5 to TRBJ1-1; D might be TRBD1 (5 bases). The CDR3 consists of 14 residues. The V end lost 8 bases, the J end lost 1 base, and 14 bases lay between the germline ends. Per the germline V gene, CDR1 is MNHEY and CDR2 is SVGAGI. The CDR3 sequence: CASGRGQKNTEAFF. The CDR3 DNA is TGTGCCAGCGGACGCGGACAAAAGAACACTGAAGCTTTCTTT.